A single sample gave rise to the 30 T cell receptor beta chains below, sequenced in a study of T cells in Graves' hyperthyroidism and ophthalmopathy. Researchers amplified the TCR beta CDR3 regions from RNA transcripts. HTBI primers were employed in a first-round RT-PCR of the TCR CDR3. Using its own MiXCR run on the multiplex PCR reads, TCRdb lists one record per CDR3 protein. This sample yields roughly 560,000 distinct CDR3 sequences, of which roughly 14% are seen a single time; over 3.5% belongs to the top ten. The sequencing input was blood. The receptors were sampled from a woman aged 40 to 49 with Graves' ophthalmopathy.

The rearrangement joins TRBV10-1 to TRBJ2-7; 10 bases align to TRBD2. The CDR3 runs to 16 residues. Germline V gives CDR1 WNHNN, CDR2 SYGVQD (reference sequence). J gave up 3 bases and V 6 bases, and 11 bases lay outside the gene matches. The CDR3 DNA follows: TGCGCCAGCAGCGTCAGCCCAGCGGGAGGGATCTACGAGCAGTACTTC. This gives the protein CASSVSPAGGIYEQYF.

This clonotype occurred many times. This chain connects TRBV18 to TRBJ2-7; D possibly matches TRBD1 or TRBD2 (6 bases each). Trimming cost V 1 base and J 0 bases, with 22 bases left between them. Germline V gene lookup returns CDR1 KGHSH and CDR2 LQKENI. The CDR3 sequence is 19 residues long. The CDR3 sequence is CASSPQTTTQGGVSYEQYF. The CDR3 region has the DNA TGTGCCAGCTCACCACAGACCACGACACAGGGAGGAGTCTCCTACGAGCAGTACTTC. The variable domain in full, with the rest retrieved from reference TRBV18 and TRBJ2-7, is NAGVMQNPRHLVRRRGQEARLRCSPMKGHSHVYWYRQLPEEGLKFMVYLQKENIIDESGMPKERFSAEFPKEGPSILRIQQVVRGDSAAYFCASSPQTTTQGGVSYEQYFGPGTRLTVT.

This clonotype was recorded at least ten times. The chain recombines TRBV24-1 with TRBJ2-5; D tentatively reads TRBD1 or TRBD2 (5 bases each). Per germline, CDR1 KGHDR and CDR2 SFDVKD. This CDR3 is 13 amino acids long. Trimming removed 3 bases from V and 5 bases from J, with 9 bases in between. CDR3 residues: CATSDPGTETQYF. DNA for the CDR3: TGTGCCACCAGTGATCCTGGGACGGAGACCCAGTACTTC.

This clonotype was recorded at least ten times. The chain couples TRBV7-2 to TRBJ2-7; TRBD2 is a possible D gene (6 bases). Germline V gene data show CDR1 as SGHTA and CDR2 as FQGNSA. The germline V and J ends were trimmed by 4 bases and 5 bases, with 15 bases remaining between them. The CDR3 totals 14 residues. CDR3 nucleotide sequence: TGTGCCAGCAGCTCCCCGGGACTCCTCGACGAGCAGTACTTC. Encoded protein: CASSSPGLLDEQYF.

This clonotype was observed many times. The CDR3: CASSEWGRGEQYF. In DNA form, the CDR3 reads TGTGCCAGCAGTGAATGGGGGCGCGGCGAGCAGTACTTC. The V and J genes are TRBV6-1 and TRBJ2-7; D perhaps matches TRBD1 (6 bases). V was cut by 2 bases and J by 6 bases, with 11 bases left in between. Germline V gene sequence: CDR1 MNHNS, CDR2 SASEGT. The CDR3 runs to 13 residues.

This clonotype was counted at least ten times. As DNA, the CDR3 is TGTGCCAGCAGTGCAGGGGCGCAGTACTTC. This gives the protein CASSAGAQYF. The chain combines TRBV2 with TRBJ2-7; D possibly corresponds to TRBD1 (6 bases). V dropped 4 bases and J dropped 9 bases, with 7 bases sitting between them. The CDR3 extends over 10 amino acids. Per the germline V gene, CDR1 is SNHLY and CDR2 is FYNNEI.

This chain links TRBV18 with TRBJ1-1; D gene ambiguous. The CDR3 is 12 residues long. Trimming took 3 bases from V and 4 from J, leaving 6 bases between them. The germline gives CDR1 KGHSH, CDR2 LQKENI. The CDR3: CASSPQATEAFF. The CDR3 region has the DNA TGTGCCAGCTCACCGCAGGCCACTGAAGCTTTCTTT.

This clonotype has a count of ten or more. The chain links TRBV5-1 to TRBJ2-5; TRBD1 agrees at 10 bases. V shed 4 bases and J 1 base; nucleotides not matched to a gene: 10. CDR1 and CDR2 from the germline V gene are SGHRS and YFSETQ. This CDR3 comprises 17 residues. The CDR3 coding sequence is TGCGCCAGCAGCACAACAGTGGACAGGGGGATCCAAGAGACCCAGTACTTC. It encodes CASSTTVDRGIQETQYF.

This clonotype was counted a few times. The chain recombines TRBV7-2 with TRBJ2-5, with D possibly TRBD1 on 6 matching bases. V was pared by 2 bases and J by 5 bases, with 12 bases between. Looked up from germline, CDR1 is SGHTA and CDR2 is FQGNSA. The CDR3 sequence is 14 residues long. As DNA, the CDR3 is TGTGCCAGCAGCTTAAGGGGGTCAGCTGAGACCCAGTACTTC. It codes for CASSLRGSAETQYF.

This chain uses TRBV11-2 with TRBJ2-4; D might be TRBD2 (6 bases). This CDR3 region has 19 residues. Per germline, CDR1 SGHAT and CDR2 FQNNGV. Deletions cut 1 base from V and 0 bases from J, with 19 bases between. CDR3 loop: CASSLGGGGGVRAKNIQYF. CDR3 bases: TGTGCCAGCAGCTTAGGGGGTGGCGGAGGGGTCCGAGCCAAAAACATTCAGTACTTC.

This clonotype was observed a few times. This chain joins TRBV20-1 and TRBJ2-7; D is unresolved. The CDR3 runs 13 residues. Trimming shortened V by 4 bases and J by 0 bases, and 10 bases separated the two germline ends. Germline V gene lookup returns CDR1 DFQATT and CDR2 SNEGSKA (reference sequence). The CDR3 sequence is CSATGSSSYEQYF. The CDR3 DNA sequence: TGCAGTGCTACCGGAAGCAGCTCCTACGAGCAGTACTTC.

This clonotype was counted many times. The chain joins TRBV3-1 to TRBJ2-5; 9 bases are shared with TRBD2. This CDR3 has 14 amino acids. The germline CDR1 and CDR2 sequences are LGHDT and YNNKEL (reference sequence). Trimming cost V 3 bases and J 3 bases; bases outside gene matches: 2. CDR3 bases: TGTGCCAGCAGCCAGACTAGCGGAAAAGAGACCCAGTACTTC. It translates to CASSQTSGKETQYF.

This clonotype has a count of ten or more. The chain is built from TRBV6-1 and TRBJ2-5; 12 bases match TRBD2. CDR3 length equals 15 residues. J was trimmed by 5 bases and V by 7 bases; bases with no gene match: 8. CDR1 is MNHNS and CDR2 is SASEGT in the germline V gene. For the CDR3, the DNA is TGTGCCAGCACCATAAGACTAGCGGGAGTCGAGACCCAGTACTTC. Its translation: CASTIRLAGVETQYF.

This clonotype was observed many times. The chain links TRBV5-1 to TRBJ1-1, with 8 bases lining up with TRBD1. The CDR3 covers 17 residues. V lost 0 bases, J lost 4 bases, and 11 bases stayed unmatched. Germline assignment: CDR1 SGHRS and CDR2 YFSETQ. Here the CDR3 reads CASSLAVGQGAVTEAFF. The CDR3 DNA is TGCGCCAGCAGCTTGGCCGTGGGGCAGGGGGCAGTCACTGAAGCTTTCTTT. The full variable domain, completed using reference TRBV5-1 and TRBJ1-1, is KAGVTQTPRYLIKTRGQQVTLSCSPISGHRSVSWYQQTPGQGLQFLFEYFSETQRNKGNFPGRFSGRQFSNSRSEMNVSTLELGDSALYLCASSLAVGQGAVTEAFFGQGTRLTVV.

This clonotype was seen ten or more times. V and J are TRBV12-3 or TRBV12-4 and TRBJ1-2, with 10 bases lining up with TRBD1. The CDR3 is made up of 15 amino acids. The V gene end was trimmed by 2 bases and the J gene end by 8 bases; junction bases not matched to a gene: 8. CDR3 bases: TGTGCCAGCAGTTTAACAGACAGGGGGCCAAGAGGCTACACCTTC. As protein: CASSLTDRGPRGYTF.

The chain uses TRBV7-9 and TRBJ2-7; D possibly corresponds to TRBD2 (6 bases). Germline CDR1 and CDR2: SEHNR and FQNEAQ (reference sequence). Trimming took 0 bases from V and 8 from J, leaving 11 bases between them. This CDR3 has 13 residues. The CDR3 is CASSLARTTQQYF. The CDR3 bases are TGTGCCAGCAGCTTAGCGAGGACTACACAGCAGTACTTC.

This clonotype occurred many times. The V gene is TRBV12-3 or TRBV12-4, the J gene TRBJ2-7, with D perhaps being TRBD1 or TRBD2 (5 bases each). This CDR3 comprises 17 residues. V was clipped by 6 bases and J by 0 bases, with 21 bases between them. The CDR3 region has the DNA TGTGCCAGCAGGCCGGGGCCCCGCTCCCTCAGCTCCTACGAGCAGTACTTC. This codes for CASRPGPRSLSSYEQYF.

V gene TRBV4-1 combines with J gene TRBJ2-7, with TRBD1 identical over 11 bases. Germline values: CDR1 MGHRA, CDR2 YSYEKL. J gave up 3 bases and V 2 bases, and 3 bases lay outside the gene matches. The CDR3 runs to 15 residues. CDR3 sequence: CASSQPGTGGYEQYF. The CDR3 nucleotides read TGCGCCAGCAGCCAACCCGGGACAGGGGGCTACGAGCAGTACTTC.

The chain employs TRBV5-1 and TRBJ2-7; D remains unclear. Germline-derived CDR1 and CDR2 are SGHRS and YFSETQ. The V and J ends lost 0 bases and 5 bases respectively, with 12 bases between them. This CDR3 region has 14 residues. The CDR3 DNA follows: TGCGCCAGCAGCTTGGAGCCTAGAAGTGACGAGCAGTACTTC. Translation gives CASSLEPRSDEQYF. Based on the CDR3 plus reference TRBV5-1 and TRBJ2-7, the full variable domain is KAGVTQTPRYLIKTRGQQVTLSCSPISGHRSVSWYQQTPGQGLQFLFEYFSETQRNKGNFPGRFSGRQFSNSRSEMNVSTLELGDSALYLCASSLEPRSDEQYFGPGTRLTVT.

This clonotype was seen at least ten times. The gene calls are TRBV7-8 and TRBJ2-7, with 10 bases aligning to TRBD1. V shed 1 base and J 0 bases; nucleotides not matched to a gene: 0. Per germline, CDR1 SGHVS and CDR2 FQNEAQ. This CDR3 comprises 15 residues. The DNA for the CDR3 is TGTGCCAGCAGCTTAGGGACAGGGGGCTCCTACGAGCAGTACTTC. Translating it yields CASSLGTGGSYEQYF.

This clonotype was picked up many times. V and J are TRBV6-5 and TRBJ1-2; D gene uncertain. The CDR3 consists of 17 residues. From germline, CDR1 is MNHEY and CDR2 SVGAGI. V was clipped by 0 bases and J by 6 bases, with 20 bases between them. CDR3 nucleotide sequence: TGTGCCAGCAGTTACTCCTTGGGGAGGGCGGCGGAAGATGGCTACACCTTC. Its protein product is CASSYSLGRAAEDGYTF.

This clonotype turned up a few times. The V gene is TRBV6-2 or TRBV6-3, the J gene TRBJ2-1, with TRBD2 identical over 11 bases. Germline V gene data show CDR1 as MNHEY and CDR2 as SVGEGT. V trimming: 5 bases; J trimming: 6 bases; junction bases outside the gene matches: 9. CDR3 length: 16 residues. The CDR3 bases are TGTGCCAGCAGTACCCGACTAGCGGGAAAGCTCAATGAGCAGTTCTTC. This sequence encodes CASSTRLAGKLNEQFF.

This clonotype was counted many times. The V and J genes are TRBV28 and TRBJ2-7; TRBD1 might be the D (6 bases). In germline, CDR1 is MDHEN, CDR2 SYDVKM. This CDR3 spans 14 amino acids. V was clipped by 4 bases and J by 3 bases, with 13 bases between them. CDR3 sequence: CASSYSGTNYEQYF. In DNA, the CDR3 is TGTGCCAGCAGTTACTCCGGGACAAACTACGAGCAGTACTTC.

This clonotype came up many times. This chain connects TRBV6-5 to TRBJ2-7; D unclear. Trimming shortened V by 7 bases and J by 4 bases, and 8 bases separated the two germline ends. CDR1 is MNHEY, CDR2 SVGAGI, per germline. There are 11 residues in the CDR3. The CDR3 bases are TGTGCCAGCAAGTCCGGGTACGAGCAGTACTTC. Translated, it gives CASKSGYEQYF.

This clonotype was seen only a few times. This chain uses TRBV6-1 with TRBJ1-2; D is undetermined. Germline V lookup: CDR1 MNHNS, CDR2 SASEGT. The V and J ends lost 5 bases and 8 bases respectively, with 18 bases between them. CDR3 length equals 14 residues. CDR3 sequence (DNA): TGTGCCAGCAGTCGGCCCCCAATCTTTTCCGGCTACACCTTC. This encodes CASSRPPIFSGYTF.

This clonotype has at least ten counts. At one boundary the junction diverges from the germline segment, which might be a read error. The chain recombines TRBV6-5 with TRBJ2-7, with D unclear. Germline V gene sequence: CDR1 MNHEY, CDR2 SVGAGI. This CDR3 has 10 amino acids. Written as DNA, the CDR3 is TGTGCCAGCAGGTACTACGAGCAGTACTTC. It codes for CASRYYEQYF.

J is TRBJ2-2 and V is TRBV20-1; TRBD1 might be the D (5 bases). Germline loops: CDR1 DFQATT, CDR2 SNEGSKA (reference sequence). V shed 5 bases and J shed 4 bases, with 11 bases lying between them. This CDR3 region has 13 residues. CDR3: CSAWGRGTGELFF. The CDR3 DNA follows: TGCAGTGCTTGGGGCCGCGGCACCGGGGAGCTGTTTTTT.

This clonotype has a handful of counts. This sequence joins TRBV5-5 and TRBJ2-7, with D uncertain. Germline V gene lookup returns CDR1 SGHKS and CDR2 YYEKEE (reference sequence). This CDR3 has 14 residues. V gave up 5 bases and J gave up 6 bases, with 18 bases separating them. CDR3 in amino acids: CASSPVLERGEQYF. CDR3 DNA: TGTGCCAGCAGTCCCGTTTTGGAGCGAGGCGAGCAGTACTTC.

In its sample, this clonotype was seen many times. This chain joins TRBV19 and TRBJ2-7; no definite D call. The V gene lost 4 bases and the J gene lost 3 bases, with 10 bases spanning the gap. Germline lookup yields CDR1 LNHDA and CDR2 SQIVND (reference sequence). The CDR3 spans 13 residues. The CDR3 DNA reads TGTGCCAGTAGTAGGAAGGGCCTCTACGAGCAGTACTTC. Translation gives CASSRKGLYEQYF.

The CDR3 reads CASSPRQGRMEETQYF. The DNA for the CDR3 is TGTGCCAGCAGCCCGCGACAGGGGAGGATGGAAGAGACCCAGTACTTC. V usage is TRBV11-2 and J usage is TRBJ2-5; 8 nucleotides match TRBD1. CDR3 length: 16 residues. The J segment lost 3 bases and the V segment lost 5 bases, leaving 11 bases of the junction unmatched. Germline values: CDR1 SGHAT, CDR2 FQNNGV.